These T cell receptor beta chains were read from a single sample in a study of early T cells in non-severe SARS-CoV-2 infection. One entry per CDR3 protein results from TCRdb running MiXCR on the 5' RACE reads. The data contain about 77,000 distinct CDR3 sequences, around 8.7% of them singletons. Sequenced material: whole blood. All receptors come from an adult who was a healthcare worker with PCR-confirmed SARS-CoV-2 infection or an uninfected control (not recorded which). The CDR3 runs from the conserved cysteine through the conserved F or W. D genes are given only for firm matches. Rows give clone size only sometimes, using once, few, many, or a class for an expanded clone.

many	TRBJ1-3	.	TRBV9	TGTGCCAGCAGCGCGACAGGATCCCTCCTCTCTGGAAACACCATATATTTT	CASSATGSLLSGNTIYF
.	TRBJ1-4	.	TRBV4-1	.	CASFGNGQKLFF
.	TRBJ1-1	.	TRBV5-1	TGCGCCAGCAGCCTCTGGACAGACACTGAAGCTTTCTTT	CASSLWTDTEAFF
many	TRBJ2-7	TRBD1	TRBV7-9	TGTGCCAGCAGACGGACAGGGGTAGCCGAGCAGTACTTC	CASRRTGVAEQYF
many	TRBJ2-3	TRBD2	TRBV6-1	TGTGCCAGCAGTGCTAGCGGGCGCACAGATACGCAGTATTTT	CASSASGRTDTQYF
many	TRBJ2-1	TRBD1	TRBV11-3	TGTGCCAGCAGCCCGTCTGTCCCGGGACAGGGCGCAAGTCAGTTCTTC	CASSPSVPGQGASQFF
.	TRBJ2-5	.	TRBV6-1	TGTGCCAGCAGTGAAATTAGCGCGAAAGAGACCCAGTACTTC	CASSEISAKETQYF
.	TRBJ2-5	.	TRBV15	TGTGCCACCAGCAGAGATCGAGGCGCCTCAGAGACCCAGTACTTC	CATSRDRGASETQYF
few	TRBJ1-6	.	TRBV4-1	TGCGCCAGCAGTCTAACCGGGGGTGGGAATTCACCCCTCCACTTT	CASSLTGGGNSPLHF
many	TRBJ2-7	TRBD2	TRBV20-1	TGCAGTGCTAGTCGTCTAGCGGGCCACGAGCAGTACTTC	CSASRLAGHEQYF
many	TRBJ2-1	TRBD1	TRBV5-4	TGTGCCAGCAGCTTAGGGGGCCACAGGGACAATGAGCAGTTCTTC	CASSLGGHRDNEQFF
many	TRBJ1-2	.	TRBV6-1	TGTGCCAGCAGTGAGGAGGCGGTCACTAACTATGGCTACACCTTC	CASSEEAVTNYGYTF
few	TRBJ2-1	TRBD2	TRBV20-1	TGCAGTGCTAGAGATTCGGCTAGCGGGAAGGGTTACAATGAGCAGTTCTTC	CSARDSASGKGYNEQFF
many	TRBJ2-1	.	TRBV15	TGTGCCACCAGCACCCCCTCCGGGGCCCACCGGCCCAATGAGCAGTTCTTC	CATSTPSGAHRPNEQFF
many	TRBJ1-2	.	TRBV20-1	TGCAGTGCTAACTCCCTCCAGGGGAGCTATGGCTACACCTTC	CSANSLQGSYGYTF
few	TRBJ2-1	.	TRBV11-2	TGTGCCAGCAGCCTCGAGGACAGCAATGAGCAGTTCTTC	CASSLEDSNEQFF
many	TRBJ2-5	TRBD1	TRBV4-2	TGTGCCAGCAGCCCCGGGACAGGGGATCAAGAGACCCAGTACTTC	CASSPGTGDQETQYF
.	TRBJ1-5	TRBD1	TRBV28	TGTGCCAGCAGCCCGGACAGGGACAATCAGCCCCAGCATTTT	CASSPDRDNQPQHF
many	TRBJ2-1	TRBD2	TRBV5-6	TGTGCCAGCAGCTTAACTAGCGTGGGTGAGCAGTTCTTC	CASSLTSVGEQFF
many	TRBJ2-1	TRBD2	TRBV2	TGTGCCAGCAATGGACTAGCGGAGGGCGAGCAGTTCTTC	CASNGLAEGEQFF